Below, one T cell receptor beta chain is given with its context. This clonotype was seen a few times. This clone's antigen is unknown. No per-base quality is available; no much larger clone lies one base away. Including cysteine and phenylalanine, the CDR3 has 14 amino acids. The DNA shown is the 42-base CDR3, in frame from base 1. Via the germline V gene, CDR1 is SQVTM and CDR2 ANQGSEA. Here V drops 6 bases and J drops 5 bases, and the junction holds 7 bases not matched to any gene. The source of the sample is a study of early T cells in non-severe SARS-CoV-2 infection listed by TCRdb under 2021. Concerning the study at large: Bulk RNA from unsorted whole blood was used for TCR sequencing, so alpha and beta chains could not be paired. The paper as a whole reports these results and caveats: VDJdb matching was skewed toward anti-spike CD8 responses, so virus-specific expansions were likely underestimated and private and CD4 specificities were missed.

Set within a cohort of healthcare workers in London, UK, this nested case-control study involved weekly PCR testing of nasopharyngeal swabs along with blood sampling. Between 23 and 31 March 2020, the week of the UK lockdown, healthcare workers were enrolled and then followed up weekly for as long as 16 weeks. Library preparation was by 5' RACE. TCRdb lists the instrument as NextSeq 500. In the TCR library protocol, unique molecular identifiers were attached to individual cDNA molecules to correct for PCR bias and sequencing error. Both TCR alpha and beta chains were sequenced, and tight co-correlation was observed between alpha and beta sequence abundances in each sample. The published analysis was carried out like this. V gene, J gene and CDR3 annotation of TCR sequences was performed with Decombinator V4. TCRs were defined as expanded if a significant change between any two time points was detected under a Poisson model with p below 0.0001. TCR abundances were normalised to the total number of TCRs sequenced per sample and expressed as counts per million. MAIT TCRs were defined by TRAV1-2 paired with TRAJ12, TRAJ20 or TRAJ33, and iNKT TCRs by TRAV10 paired with TRAJ18. VDJdb, accessed on 1 November 2021, was searched for TCRs annotated for CMV, EBV and SARS-CoV-2, and TCRs annotated for more than one antigen were excluded. The public reads were reprocessed in TCRdb via fastp at Q25 and MiXCR, keeping in-frame beta chains. Every CDR3 protein is listed once, alongside the most common genes and DNA of its rows. What appears here as the V and J calls and clone size reflects TCRdb's work, not the paper's. The sample records tens of thousands of distinct CDR3 sequences, around 16% of which are singletons. The ten biggest clones cover about 12% of the sample.

The receptor comes from an adult who was a healthcare worker with PCR-confirmed SARS-CoV-2 infection or an uninfected control (not recorded which). The V gene is TRBV29-1 and the J gene is TRBJ2-1; TRBD2 aligns with 10 central bases. Material for sequencing was whole blood. CDR3 sequence: CSVTLGTSDNEQFF. DNA sequence: TGCAGCGTGACCCTCGGGACTAGCGACAATGAGCAGTTCTTC.